The T cell receptor beta chain under discussion was sequenced for a study of CD8 T cell repertoires and HIV-1 epitope variants. TCRdb's copy holds only in-frame clones and misses some; the assay was immunoSEQ multiplex PCR. The sample includes 6,000 or so clones, around two thirds of them seen just once. As regards this clone: Antigen specificity is unknown.

The germline CDR1 and CDR2 sequences are LNHDA and SQIVND (reference sequence). This CDR3 spans 15 amino acids. The V end was cut by 3 bases, the J end by 4 bases, with 15 bases between. V is TRBV19 and J is TRBJ1-1, with D tentatively TRBD1 (5 bases). Input material: cultured CD8+ T cells derived from PBMCs. The sequence was obtained from a male donor with HIV. The CDR3 DNA is TGTGCCAGTAGTATCCACTTGGGGGTTGGCACTGAAGCTTTCTTT. Amino acid sequence: CASSIHLGVGTEAFF.